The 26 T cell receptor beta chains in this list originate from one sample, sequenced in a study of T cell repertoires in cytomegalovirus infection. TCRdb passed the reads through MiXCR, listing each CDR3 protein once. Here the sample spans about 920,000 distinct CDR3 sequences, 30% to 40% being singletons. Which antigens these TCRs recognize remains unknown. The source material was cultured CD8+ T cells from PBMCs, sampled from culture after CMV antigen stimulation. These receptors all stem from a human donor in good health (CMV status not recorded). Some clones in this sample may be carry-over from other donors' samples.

CDR3 protein: CASSQAGWLQRGDNEQFF. CDR3 sequence (DNA): TGCGCCAGCAGCCAAGCCGGCTGGCTTCAAAGGGGGGACAATGAGCAGTTCTTC. This chain connects TRBV4-1 to TRBJ2-1; D is possibly TRBD1 or TRBD2 (6 bases each). The germline gives CDR1 MGHRA, CDR2 YSYEKL. CDR3 size: 18 residues. V gave up 1 base and J gave up 5 bases, with 21 bases separating them.

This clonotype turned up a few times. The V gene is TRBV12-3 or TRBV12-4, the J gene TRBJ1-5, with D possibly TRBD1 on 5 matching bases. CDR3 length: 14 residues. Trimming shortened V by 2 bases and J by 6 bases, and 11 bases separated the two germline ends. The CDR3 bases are TGTGCCAGCAGTTTACGAGGGGCGGGTCAGCCCCAGCATTTT. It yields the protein CASSLRGAGQPQHF.

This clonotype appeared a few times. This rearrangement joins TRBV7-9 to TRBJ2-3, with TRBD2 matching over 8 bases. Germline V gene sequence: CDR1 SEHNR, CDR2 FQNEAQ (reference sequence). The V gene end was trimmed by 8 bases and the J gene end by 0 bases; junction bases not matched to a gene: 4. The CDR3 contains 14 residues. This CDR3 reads CASLAGPSTDTQYF. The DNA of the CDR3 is TGTGCCAGCTTAGCGGGGCCCAGCACAGATACGCAGTATTTT.

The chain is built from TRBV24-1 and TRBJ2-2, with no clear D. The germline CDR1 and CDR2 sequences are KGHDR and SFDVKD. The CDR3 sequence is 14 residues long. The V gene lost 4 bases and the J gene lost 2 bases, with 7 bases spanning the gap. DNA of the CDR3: TGTGCCACCAGTGACGCAGGTAACACCGGGGAGCTGTTTTTT. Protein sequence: CATSDAGNTGELFF.

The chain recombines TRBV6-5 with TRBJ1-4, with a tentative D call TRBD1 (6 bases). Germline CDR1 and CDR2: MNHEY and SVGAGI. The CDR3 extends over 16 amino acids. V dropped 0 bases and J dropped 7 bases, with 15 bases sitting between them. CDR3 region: CASSYSIGGRTEKLFF. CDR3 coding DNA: TGTGCCAGCAGTTACTCGATAGGGGGACGAACTGAAAAACTGTTTTTT.

The CDR3 nucleotides read TGTGCCACCAGCAGAGATTCAGGGATGGGAAACACCATATATTTT. It translates to CATSRDSGMGNTIYF. The V gene is TRBV15, the J gene TRBJ1-3; possibly TRBD1 for D (5 bases). V gave up 0 bases and J gave up 4 bases, with 10 bases separating them. The CDR3 consists of 15 residues. CDR1 is LNHNV and CDR2 is YYDKDF in the germline V gene (reference sequence).

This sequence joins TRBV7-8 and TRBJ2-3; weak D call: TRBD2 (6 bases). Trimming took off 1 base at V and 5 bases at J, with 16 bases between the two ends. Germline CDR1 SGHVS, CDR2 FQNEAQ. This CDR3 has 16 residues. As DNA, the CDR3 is TGTGCCAGCAGCTTAGGTCTGCCGGGGGTAGGAGATACGCAGTATTTT. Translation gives CASSLGLPGVGDTQYF.

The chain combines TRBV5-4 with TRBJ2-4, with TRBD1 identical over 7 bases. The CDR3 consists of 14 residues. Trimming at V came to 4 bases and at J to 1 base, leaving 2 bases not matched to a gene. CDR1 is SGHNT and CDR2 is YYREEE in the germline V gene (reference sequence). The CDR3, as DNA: TGTGCCAGCAGCCGGGGACAGGCCAAAAACATTCAGTACTTC. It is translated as CASSRGQAKNIQYF.

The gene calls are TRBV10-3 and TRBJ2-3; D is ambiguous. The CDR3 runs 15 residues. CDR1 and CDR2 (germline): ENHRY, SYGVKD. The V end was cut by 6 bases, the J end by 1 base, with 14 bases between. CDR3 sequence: CAIRPSGLGTDTQYF. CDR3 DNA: TGTGCCATCAGACCAAGTGGGCTAGGCACAGATACGCAGTATTTT.

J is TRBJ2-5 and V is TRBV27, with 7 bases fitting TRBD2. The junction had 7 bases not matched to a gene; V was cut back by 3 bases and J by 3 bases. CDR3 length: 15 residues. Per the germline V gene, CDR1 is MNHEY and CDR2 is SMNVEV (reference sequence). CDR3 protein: CASSLIGGREETQYF. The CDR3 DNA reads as TGTGCCAGCAGTTTGATCGGGGGGAGGGAAGAGACCCAGTACTTC.

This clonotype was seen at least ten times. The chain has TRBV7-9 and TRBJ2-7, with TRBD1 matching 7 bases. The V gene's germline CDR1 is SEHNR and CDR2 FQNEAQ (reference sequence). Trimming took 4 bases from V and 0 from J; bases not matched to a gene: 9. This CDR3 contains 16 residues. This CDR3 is CASSSGDRDTSYEQYV. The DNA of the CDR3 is TGTGCCAGCAGCTCTGGGGACAGAGACACCTCCTACGAGCAGTACGTC.

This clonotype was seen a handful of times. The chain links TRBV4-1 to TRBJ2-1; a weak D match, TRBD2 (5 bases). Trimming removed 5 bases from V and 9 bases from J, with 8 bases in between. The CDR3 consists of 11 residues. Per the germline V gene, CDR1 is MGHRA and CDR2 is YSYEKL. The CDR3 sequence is CASSIAFEQFF. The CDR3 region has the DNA TGCGCCAGCAGCATAGCGTTTGAGCAGTTCTTC.

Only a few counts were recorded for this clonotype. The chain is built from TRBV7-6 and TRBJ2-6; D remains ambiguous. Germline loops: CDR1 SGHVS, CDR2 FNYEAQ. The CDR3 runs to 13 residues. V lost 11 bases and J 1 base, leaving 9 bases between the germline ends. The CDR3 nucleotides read TGTGCCGCCCCCCGATCTGGGGCCAACGTCCTGACTTTC. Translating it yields CAAPRSGANVLTF.

The CDR3 DNA sequence: TGTGCCAGCAGTGACTCTCAGGGCTACAATGAGCAGTTCTTC. Translating it yields CASSDSQGYNEQFF. This chain links TRBV6-4 with TRBJ2-1; a weak D match, TRBD1 (5 bases). The V end was cut by 0 bases, the J end by 3 bases, with 6 bases between. Germline loops: CDR1 MRHNA, CDR2 SNTAGT. This CDR3 has 14 residues.

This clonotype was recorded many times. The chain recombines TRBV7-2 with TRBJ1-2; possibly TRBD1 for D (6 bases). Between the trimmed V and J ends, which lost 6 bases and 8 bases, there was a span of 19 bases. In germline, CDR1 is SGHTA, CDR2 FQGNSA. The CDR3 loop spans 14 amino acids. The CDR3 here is CASRTDRNGAGYTF. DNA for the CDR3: TGTGCCAGCAGGACCGACAGGAACGGAGCGGGCTACACCTTC.

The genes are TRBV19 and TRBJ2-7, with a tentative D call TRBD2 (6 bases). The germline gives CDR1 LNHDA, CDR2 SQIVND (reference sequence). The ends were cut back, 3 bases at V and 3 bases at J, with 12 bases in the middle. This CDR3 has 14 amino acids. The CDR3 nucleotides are TGTGCCAGTAGTATTGGGCACGGGGGCTACGAGCAGTACTTC. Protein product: CASSIGHGGYEQYF.

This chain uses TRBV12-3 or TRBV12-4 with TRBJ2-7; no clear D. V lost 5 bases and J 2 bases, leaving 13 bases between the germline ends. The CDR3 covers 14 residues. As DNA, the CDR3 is TGTGCCAGCAGTCCCCCGGTGGCTACCTACGAGCAGTACTTC. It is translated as CASSPPVATYEQYF.

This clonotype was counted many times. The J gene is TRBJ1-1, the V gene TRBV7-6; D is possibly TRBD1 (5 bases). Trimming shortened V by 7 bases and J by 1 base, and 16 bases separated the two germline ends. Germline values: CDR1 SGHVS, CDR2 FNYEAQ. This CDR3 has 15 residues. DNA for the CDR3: TGTGCCAGCACCCCACCGGACAACACGAACACTGAAGCTTTCTTT. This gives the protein CASTPPDNTNTEAFF.

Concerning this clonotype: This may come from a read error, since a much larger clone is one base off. The CDR3 DNA reads TGTGCCAGCAGCTTAACCTCGGGACAGGGGACCTACGAGCAGTACTTC. Amino acids: CASSLTSGQGTYEQYF. V and J are TRBV7-9 and TRBJ2-7; 10 nucleotides match TRBD1. Losses at the gene ends were 2 bases for V and 2 bases for J; bases not matched to a gene: 6. The CDR3 contains 16 residues. The germline V gene has CDR1 SEHNR and CDR2 FQNEAQ (reference sequence).

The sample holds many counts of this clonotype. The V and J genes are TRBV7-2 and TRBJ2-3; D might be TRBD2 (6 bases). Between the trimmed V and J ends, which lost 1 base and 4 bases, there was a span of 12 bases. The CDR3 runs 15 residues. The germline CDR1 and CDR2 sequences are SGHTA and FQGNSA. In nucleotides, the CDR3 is TGTGCCAGCAGCTTAGAGTGGGGGGAAGCAGATACGCAGTATTTT. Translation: CASSLEWGEADTQYF.

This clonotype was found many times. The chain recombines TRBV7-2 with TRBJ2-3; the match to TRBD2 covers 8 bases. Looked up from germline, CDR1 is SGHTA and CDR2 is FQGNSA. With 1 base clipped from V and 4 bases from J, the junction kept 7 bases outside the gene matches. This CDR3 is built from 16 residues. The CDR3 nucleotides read TGTGCCAGCAGCTTAGAATTAACGGGGGGGTCAGATACGCAGTATTTT. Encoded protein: CASSLELTGGSDTQYF.

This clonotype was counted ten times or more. This chain's CDR3 is CASSFDSDNSPLHF. CDR3 sequence (DNA): TGTGCCAGCAGCTTCGACAGTGATAATTCACCCCTCCACTTT. The chain links TRBV7-9 to TRBJ1-6; D perhaps matches TRBD1 (5 bases). Germline loops: CDR1 SEHNR, CDR2 FQNEAQ (reference sequence). The CDR3 spans 14 residues. Deletions cut 3 bases from V and 5 bases from J, with 8 bases between. Full variable domain (missing parts from reference TRBV7-9 and TRBJ1-6): DTGVSQNPRHKITKRGQNVTFRCDPISEHNRLYWYRQTLGQGPEFLTYFQNEAQLEKSRLLSDRFSAERPKGSFSTLEIQRTEQGDSAMYLCASSFDSDNSPLHFGNGTRLTVT.

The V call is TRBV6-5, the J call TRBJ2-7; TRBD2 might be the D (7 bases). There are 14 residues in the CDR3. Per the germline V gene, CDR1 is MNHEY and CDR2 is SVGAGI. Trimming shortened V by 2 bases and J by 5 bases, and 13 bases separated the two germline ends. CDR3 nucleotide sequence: TGTGCCAGCAGTTACGCGGGGGCCGTACACGAGCAGTACTTC. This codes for CASSYAGAVHEQYF.

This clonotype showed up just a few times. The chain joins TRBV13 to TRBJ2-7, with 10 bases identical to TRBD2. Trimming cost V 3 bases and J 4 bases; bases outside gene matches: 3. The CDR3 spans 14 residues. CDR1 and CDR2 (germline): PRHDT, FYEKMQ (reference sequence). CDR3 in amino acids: CASSFYSGGYEQYF. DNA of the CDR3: TGTGCCAGCAGCTTCTATAGCGGGGGGTACGAGCAGTACTTC.

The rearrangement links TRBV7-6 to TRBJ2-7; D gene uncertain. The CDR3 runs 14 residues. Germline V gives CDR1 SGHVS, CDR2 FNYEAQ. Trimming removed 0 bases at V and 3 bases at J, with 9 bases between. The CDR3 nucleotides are TGTGCCAGCAGCTTAGCGCACGGCGGCTACGAGCAGTACGTC. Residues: CASSLAHGGYEQYV.

The CDR3 protein is CSARAGYEQFF. The CDR3 bases are TGCAGTGCTAGAGCAGGGTATGAGCAGTTCTTC. The chain joins TRBV20-1 to TRBJ2-1; maybe TRBD1 (5 bases). Germline loops: CDR1 DFQATT, CDR2 SNEGSKA (reference sequence). This CDR3 spans 11 amino acids. The ends were cut back, 1 base at V and 8 bases at J, with 6 bases in the middle.